The 9 T cell receptor beta chains in this list originate from one sample, sequenced in a study of blood T cells in healthy people across ages. The authors ran a second PCR of roughly 6 to 12 cycles using a sample-barcoded 5' primer and a J-beta primer mix. In TCRdb, the 5' RACE reads were re-called with MiXCR into one record per CDR3 protein. The sample consists of hundreds of thousands of distinct CDR3 sequences, 20% to 25% of them appearing once. This sample also belongs to another study, concerning T cells of mothers and their children.

Sequenced: blood. These receptor sequences come from a boy under 18 in good health.

This clonotype appeared a few times. Written as DNA, the CDR3 is TGTGCCATCTTTGCTGATACGCAGTATTTT. Translated, it gives CAIFADTQYF. This sequence joins TRBV10-3 and TRBJ2-3; D remains ambiguous. Germline V lookup: CDR1 ENHRY, CDR2 SYGVKD. The CDR3 length is 10 residues. V dropped 8 bases and J dropped 6 bases, with 6 bases sitting between them.

This clonotype was found a few times. J is TRBJ2-2 and V is TRBV29-1; 10 positions agree with TRBD2. Trimming at V came to 6 bases and at J to 5 bases, leaving 3 bases not matched to a gene. Per the germline V gene, CDR1 is SQVTM and CDR2 is ANQGSEA. The CDR3 is 13 amino acids. In DNA, the CDR3 is TGCAGCGTCGTTAGCGGGAGGACCGGGGAGCTGTTTTTT. It translates to CSVVSGRTGELFF.

This clonotype has only a few counts. This sequence joins TRBV6-1 and TRBJ2-5; 9 bases fit TRBD1. Per germline, CDR1 MNHNS and CDR2 SASEGT. This CDR3 comprises 14 residues. Losses at the gene ends were 4 bases for V and 5 bases for J; bases not matched to a gene: 5. The CDR3 DNA sequence: TGTGCCAGCAGTGTAAACAGGGGGCCGGAGACCCAGTACTTC. This encodes CASSVNRGPETQYF.

In its sample, this clonotype was seen a few times. The chain uses TRBV4-3 and TRBJ1-2; TRBD1 matches at 7 bases. The CDR3 is 14 residues long. From germline, CDR1 is LGHNA and CDR2 YSLEER. With 3 bases clipped from V and 0 bases from J, the junction kept 1 base outside the gene matches. CDR3 in DNA: TGCGCCAGCAGCCAGGACAGGACTAACTATGGCTACACCTTC. Its protein is CASSQDRTNYGYTF.

This chain links TRBV20-1 with TRBJ2-5, with TRBD2 matching over 8 bases. V lost 3 bases, J lost 1 base, and 4 bases stayed unmatched. CDR1 and CDR2 (germline): DFQATT, SNEGSKA (reference sequence). This CDR3 is built from 14 residues. The CDR3, as DNA: TGCAGTGCTAGGTTCGGGGGGGCCCAAGAGACCCAGTACTTC. Its protein product is CSARFGGAQETQYF.

The chain couples TRBV4-1 to TRBJ2-7; 7 bases are shared with TRBD1. After removal of 4 bases from V and 0 bases from J, the junction contained 12 bases not matched to a gene. Per germline, CDR1 MGHRA and CDR2 YSYEKL. The CDR3 spans 17 residues. The CDR3 reads CASSPLTGQDVSYEQYF. The CDR3 nucleotides are TGCGCCAGCAGCCCGTTGACCGGACAGGACGTCTCCTACGAGCAGTACTTC.

The J gene is TRBJ2-5, the V gene TRBV11-2; D may be TRBD1 or TRBD2 (5 bases each). The DNA matches TRBJ2-1 better at its end, which makes the J call doubtful. CDR1 SGHAT and CDR2 FQNNGV come from the germline V gene. The CDR3 contains 15 residues. CDR3: CASSPQFPGPDEQFF. CDR3 bases: TGTGCCAGCAGCCCGCAGTTTCCGGGGCCCGATGAGCAGTTCTTC.

The chain combines TRBV6-6 with TRBJ2-7; D ambiguous. V gave up 4 bases and J gave up 3 bases, with 13 bases separating them. Germline V gene lookup returns CDR1 MNHNY and CDR2 SVGAGI (reference sequence). The CDR3 has 14 residues. CDR3 in amino acids: CASSLVGLDYEQYF. The CDR3 region has the DNA TGTGCCAGCAGTTTGGTGGGTTTGGACTACGAGCAGTACTTC.

The table lists this clonotype with a few counts. This chain links TRBV7-2 with TRBJ2-4; 8 nucleotides match TRBD2. The CDR3 consists of 15 residues. V lost 4 bases and J lost 8; bases outside the gene matches: 10. Germline V CDR1 and CDR2: SGHTA, FQGNSA. CDR3 bases: TGTGCCAGCAGCTCGGCCGGGACTAGTCTGGACATTCAGTACTTC. Translation: CASSSAGTSLDIQYF.